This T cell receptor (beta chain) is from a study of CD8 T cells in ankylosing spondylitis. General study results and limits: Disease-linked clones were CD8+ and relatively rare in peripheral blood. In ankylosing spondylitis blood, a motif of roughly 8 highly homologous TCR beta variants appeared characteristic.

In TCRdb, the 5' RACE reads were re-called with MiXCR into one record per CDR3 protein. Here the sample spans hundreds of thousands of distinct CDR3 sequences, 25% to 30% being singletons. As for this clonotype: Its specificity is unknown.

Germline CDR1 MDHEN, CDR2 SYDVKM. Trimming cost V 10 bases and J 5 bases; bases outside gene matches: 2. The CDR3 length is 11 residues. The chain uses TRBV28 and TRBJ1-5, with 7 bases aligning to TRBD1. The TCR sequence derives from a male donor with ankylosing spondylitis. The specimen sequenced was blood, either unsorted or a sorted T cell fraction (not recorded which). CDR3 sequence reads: CATQGYQPQHF. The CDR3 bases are TGTGCCACACAGGGGTATCAGCCCCAGCATTTT.